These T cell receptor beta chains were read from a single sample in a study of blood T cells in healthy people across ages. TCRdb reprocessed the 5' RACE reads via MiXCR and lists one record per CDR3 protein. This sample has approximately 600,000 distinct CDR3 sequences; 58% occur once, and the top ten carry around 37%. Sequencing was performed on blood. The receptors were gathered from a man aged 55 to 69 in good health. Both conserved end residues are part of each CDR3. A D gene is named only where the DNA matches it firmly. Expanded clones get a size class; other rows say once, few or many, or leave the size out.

DNA: TGCGCCAGCAGCCATATGACTAGGGTCTACAATGAGCAGTTCTTC
CDR3: CASSHMTRVYNEQFF
J: TRBJ2-1
V: TRBV4-1
size: NA
D: NA

DNA: TGCAGTGCCGAAGCCGACTCGCTACTACAAGAGACCCGGTACTTC
CDR3: CSAEADSLLQETRYF
J: TRBJ2-5
V: TRBV20-1
size: NA
D: NA

DNA: TGTGCCAGCAGCTTCGGGGACAGGTTTGGCTACACCTTC
CDR3: CASSFGDRFGYTF
J: TRBJ1-2
V: TRBV7-9
size: NA
D: TRBD1

DNA: TGCGCCAGCAGCACCCGGGACAGGGGGCGTTGGGAGCAGTACTTC
CDR3: CASSTRDRGRWEQYF
J: TRBJ2-5
V: TRBV5-1
size: NA
D: TRBD1

DNA: TGTGCCAGCAGCCCCGCGGTAGCGGGGGGGCTTACGCAGTATTTT
CDR3: CASSPAVAGGLTQYF
J: TRBJ2-3
V: TRBV7-2
size: few
D: TRBD2

DNA: TGTGCCAGCAGTTACTCGGGGGGCCGAAACTATGGCTACACCTTC
CDR3: CASSYSGGRNYGYTF
J: TRBJ1-2
V: TRBV6-2/TRBV6-3
size: NA
D: NA

DNA: TGTGCCATCAGTGAGTCCGGCCCCGCAACTAATGAAAAACTGTTTTTT
CDR3: CAISESGPATNEKLFF
J: TRBJ1-4
V: TRBV10-3
size: NA
D: NA

DNA: TGCAGTGCTACCGGTGGCAGCCTGGTTAGGGGGAACACTGAAGCTTTCTTT
CDR3: CSATGGSLVRGNTEAFF
J: TRBJ1-1
V: TRBV20-1
size: NA
D: NA

DNA: TGTGCCAGCAGTTTTACTGGGGTTGGCAATCAGCCCCAGCATTTT
CDR3: CASSFTGVGNQPQHF
J: TRBJ1-5
V: TRBV28
size: few
D: NA

DNA: TGTGCCAGCAGACCCCCGCGTTTGGGGCCCGCAGATACGCAGTATTTT
CDR3: CASRPPRLGPADTQYF
J: TRBJ2-3
V: TRBV28
size: NA
D: NA

DNA: TGTGCCAGCAGTTTGGAAGGGCACAAAAACATTCAGTACTTC
CDR3: CASSLEGHKNIQYF
J: TRBJ2-4
V: TRBV12-3/TRBV12-4
size: few
D: NA

DNA: TGTGCCACCAGCAGAGATTCATACAGGGGGGGTGAGACCCAGTACTTC
CDR3: CATSRDSYRGGETQYF
J: TRBJ2-5
V: TRBV15
size: few
D: NA

DNA: TGTGCCAGCAGCCCCCAGTGGCGGGGGGCCTACGAGCAGTACTTC
CDR3: CASSPQWRGAYEQYF
J: TRBJ2-7
V: TRBV3-1
size: NA
D: TRBD2

DNA: TGCAGTGCTAGAGATCCGGAACAGGTGAACACTGAAGCTTTCTTT
CDR3: CSARDPEQVNTEAFF
J: TRBJ1-1
V: TRBV20-1
size: NA
D: NA

DNA: TGTGCCAGCAGTGGCCGATCAAACACTGAAGCTTTCTTT
CDR3: CASSGRSNTEAFF
J: TRBJ1-1
V: TRBV6-1
size: NA
D: NA

DNA: TGTGCCAGTAGTTACTCTCTCCCCGGGGGCGTCTACAATGAGCAGTTCTTC
CDR3: CASSYSLPGGVYNEQFF
J: TRBJ2-1
V: TRBV6-5
size: NA
D: NA

DNA: TGTGCCAGCAGCTTAGCGCACACAGGGTACGAGCAGTACTTC
CDR3: CASSLAHTGYEQYF
J: TRBJ2-7
V: TRBV7-2
size: NA
D: NA

DNA: TGTGCCATCAGTGAGCAGACATACGGCGAGCAGTACTTC
CDR3: CAISEQTYGEQYF
J: TRBJ2-7
V: TRBV10-3
size: NA
D: NA

DNA: TGTGCCAGCAGCTTAGGGGGACTAGCGGGGGTGAGCTCCTACAATGAGCAGTTCTTC
CDR3: CASSLGGLAGVSSYNEQFF
J: TRBJ2-1
V: TRBV11-3
size: NA
D: TRBD2

DNA: TGTGCCAGCAAAGGGGGGGTGTGGGCAATTACAGATACGCAGTATTTT
CDR3: CASKGGVWAITDTQYF
J: TRBJ2-3
V: TRBV12-3/TRBV12-4
size: NA
D: NA

DNA: TGCAGTGCCGGACAGGGATTGACAAACAGAAATCAGCCCCAGCATTTT
CDR3: CSAGQGLTNRNQPQHF
J: TRBJ1-5
V: TRBV20-1
size: NA
D: TRBD1

DNA: TGCAGCGTTGAACGGGGGGTCGGCTACACCTTC
CDR3: CSVERGVGYTF
J: TRBJ1-2
V: TRBV29-1
size: NA
D: NA

DNA: TGTGCCTGCAGCTTATTCTCTCGGCCCCAAGAGACCCAGTACTTC
CDR3: CACSLFSRPQETQYF
J: TRBJ2-5
V: TRBV7-9
size: NA
D: NA

DNA: TGCAGCGTAAGGGGTGCTAATGAAAAACTGTTTTTT
CDR3: CSVRGANEKLFF
J: TRBJ1-4
V: TRBV29-1
size: NA
D: NA

DNA: TGTGCCAGCAGCCACCTGACAGGCCCAACGGGTGGCTACACCTTC
CDR3: CASSHLTGPTGGYTF
J: TRBJ1-2
V: TRBV3-1
size: NA
D: NA

DNA: TGTGCCAGCAGCTTAGGACCGCCGGGGGCCGGCACAGATACGCAGTATTTT
CDR3: CASSLGPPGAGTDTQYF
J: TRBJ2-3
V: TRBV7-2
size: NA
D: NA

DNA: TGTGCCAGCAGTTTAACAGGGTATGGCTACACCTTC
CDR3: CASSLTGYGYTF
J: TRBJ1-2
V: TRBV12-3/TRBV12-4
size: many
D: NA

DNA: TGCGCCAGCAGCTTACACAGCACCGGGGAGCTGTTTTTT
CDR3: CASSLHSTGELFF
J: TRBJ2-2
V: TRBV7-2
size: NA
D: NA

DNA: TGTGCCAGCAGCCCCGGGCCGGGACAGGGGTACTATGGCTACACCTTC
CDR3: CASSPGPGQGYYGYTF
J: TRBJ1-2
V: TRBV12-3/TRBV12-4
size: NA
D: TRBD1

DNA: TGTGCCAGCAGTTCCTCAGGGACTCAGCATTTT
CDR3: CASSSSGTQHF
J: TRBJ1-5
V: TRBV12-3/TRBV12-4
size: NA
D: NA

DNA: TGTGCCAGCAGCGTGTCTAGCGGGGGTCCCTACGAGCAGTACTTC
CDR3: CASSVSSGGPYEQYF
J: TRBJ2-7
V: TRBV9
size: few
D: TRBD2

DNA: TGTGCCAGCAGCAAATACCACCGGCCTCAAGAGACCCAGTACTTC
CDR3: CASSKYHRPQETQYF
J: TRBJ2-5
V: TRBV21-1
size: NA
D: NA

DNA: TGTGCCAGCAGCTTAGTGGCAGGGAGCCCCTACGAGCAGTACTTC
CDR3: CASSLVAGSPYEQYF
J: TRBJ2-7
V: TRBV7-2
size: once
D: NA

DNA: TGTGCCAGCAGCATTAGCAGGGGGGGGAACACTGAAGCTTTCTTT
CDR3: CASSISRGGNTEAFF
J: TRBJ1-1
V: TRBV14
size: NA
D: TRBD1

DNA: TGTGCCAGCAGCTTCCATCAGCCCCAGCATTTT
CDR3: CASSFHQPQHF
J: TRBJ1-5
V: TRBV28
size: once
D: NA

DNA: TGCAGTGCTAGGGGCGGGGGGGAAGAGACCCAGTACTTC
CDR3: CSARGGGEETQYF
J: TRBJ2-5
V: TRBV20-1
size: many
D: TRBD2

DNA: TGTGCCGGGGGGACGGAGTCGCCCCTCCACTTT
CDR3: CAGGTESPLHF
J: TRBJ1-6
V: TRBV6-1
size: NA
D: NA

DNA: TGTGCCAGCAGCGCACAGTTCCAAGAGACCCAGTACTTC
CDR3: CASSAQFQETQYF
J: TRBJ2-5
V: TRBV7-2
size: NA
D: NA

DNA: TGTGCCAGCAGCTCCTCGGGGGCGTCAGATACGCAGTATTTT
CDR3: CASSSSGASDTQYF
J: TRBJ2-3
V: TRBV5-4
size: NA
D: NA

DNA: TGTGCCAGCAGGGCAGGCGAGTTCAGCGCCCTCGAGCAGTACTTC
CDR3: CASRAGEFSALEQYF
J: TRBJ2-7
V: TRBV14
size: few
D: NA

DNA: TGTGCCACCCGGACATATAGCGTCGGGAACTATGGCTACACCTTC
CDR3: CATRTYSVGNYGYTF
J: TRBJ1-2
V: TRBV6-1
size: NA
D: NA

DNA: TGCAGCGTTGCCGGCGCCCTAGACAGCACAGATACGCAGTATTTT
CDR3: CSVAGALDSTDTQYF
J: TRBJ2-3
V: TRBV29-1
size: few
D: NA

DNA: TGTGCCATCAGTGGGACCGGGACCCAAGAGACCCAGTACTTC
CDR3: CAISGTGTQETQYF
J: TRBJ2-5
V: TRBV10-3
size: few
D: NA

DNA: TGTGCCAGCAGTTTGACAGGGAGAACTGAAGCTTTCTTT
CDR3: CASSLTGRTEAFF
J: TRBJ1-1
V: TRBV12-3/TRBV12-4
size: NA
D: TRBD1

DNA: TGTGCCAGCAGCCAAGGGGACACCCAGAACACTGAAGCTTTCTTT
CDR3: CASSQGDTQNTEAFF
J: TRBJ1-1
V: TRBV4-2
size: NA
D: NA

DNA: TGTGCCAGCAGCTTGTCCGAGGGCTATGGCTACACCTTC
CDR3: CASSLSEGYGYTF
J: TRBJ1-2
V: TRBV7-9
size: NA
D: NA

DNA: TGTGCCAGCAGGGGACAGGGGAAATACGAGCAGTACTTC
CDR3: CASRGQGKYEQYF
J: TRBJ2-7
V: TRBV6-5
size: few
D: TRBD1

DNA: TGTGCCAGCAGCCTCACCTCAGGGGTAGATCAGCCCCAGCATTTT
CDR3: CASSLTSGVDQPQHF
J: TRBJ1-5
V: TRBV7-2
size: NA
D: NA

DNA: TGTGCCAGCAGCCAAGAGAGGAACTCCTACGAGCAGTACTTC
CDR3: CASSQERNSYEQYF
J: TRBJ2-7
V: TRBV3-1
size: NA
D: NA

DNA: TGCGCCAGCAGCTTTGGACAGTCAGAGACCCAGTACTTC
CDR3: CASSFGQSETQYF
J: TRBJ2-5
V: TRBV5-1
size: few
D: NA

DNA: TGTGCCAGCAGCCGTAAACCCTATGGCTACACCTTC
CDR3: CASSRKPYGYTF
J: TRBJ1-2
V: TRBV6-6
size: NA
D: NA

DNA: TGTGCCAGCAGCCAAGACGCGGACAGGGGCGGCTACACCTTC
CDR3: CASSQDADRGGYTF
J: TRBJ1-2
V: TRBV3-1
size: NA
D: TRBD1

DNA: TGCGCCAGCAGCCAAGAGGTAGCTGTTCTGGCAGATACGCAGTATTTT
CDR3: CASSQEVAVLADTQYF
J: TRBJ2-3
V: TRBV4-1
size: NA
D: NA

DNA: TGCGCCAGCAGCTTTGTGGGGCCGGACCAAAACATTCAGTACTTC
CDR3: CASSFVGPDQNIQYF
J: TRBJ2-4
V: TRBV5-1
size: NA
D: NA

DNA: TGCAGCGTTGAAGACCCTCTAGCGGGGGTCGCAGATACGCAGTATTTT
CDR3: CSVEDPLAGVADTQYF
J: TRBJ2-3
V: TRBV29-1
size: NA
D: TRBD2

DNA: TGCGCCAGCAGCAGGGAGGTGGGGGAGACCCAGTACTTC
CDR3: CASSREVGETQYF
J: TRBJ2-5
V: TRBV5-1
size: NA
D: NA

DNA: TGCAGCGTTGAGATTGGCGGGGGACCCTACAATGAGCAGTTCTTC
CDR3: CSVEIGGGPYNEQFF
J: TRBJ2-1
V: TRBV29-1
size: NA
D: TRBD2